Reported below is one TCR beta chain. This CDR3 comprises 19 residues. V gave up 1 base and J gave up 3 bases; unmatched junction bases: 15. Germline loops: CDR1 SGHTA, CDR2 FQGNSA. This record comes from a study of blood T cell repertoires in COVID-19. For the study at large: Specimens from acute and convalescent COVID-19 originated in the United States, Italy and Spain.

Original processing methods: Nucleated cell counts were estimated from reference gene primer amplification. The assay was immunoSEQ multiplex PCR, and TCRdb's table has in-frame clones only and misses some. V and J calls and clone size are those listed in that table; D and trimming were worked out from the DNA. This sample has roughly 90,000 clones; roughly 84% occur once, and the top ten carry under 35%. Sequences were obtained from peripheral blood. This receptor was obtained from a woman older than 75 with active or convalescent COVID-19. This sequence joins TRBV7-2 and TRBJ1-2; TRBD1 agrees at 9 bases. The CDR3 DNA follows: TGTGCCAGCAGCTTAGTTGGCACAGGGGGCGCCGGGCTTGACTATGGCTACACCTTC. Translation gives CASSLVGTGGAGLDYGYTF.